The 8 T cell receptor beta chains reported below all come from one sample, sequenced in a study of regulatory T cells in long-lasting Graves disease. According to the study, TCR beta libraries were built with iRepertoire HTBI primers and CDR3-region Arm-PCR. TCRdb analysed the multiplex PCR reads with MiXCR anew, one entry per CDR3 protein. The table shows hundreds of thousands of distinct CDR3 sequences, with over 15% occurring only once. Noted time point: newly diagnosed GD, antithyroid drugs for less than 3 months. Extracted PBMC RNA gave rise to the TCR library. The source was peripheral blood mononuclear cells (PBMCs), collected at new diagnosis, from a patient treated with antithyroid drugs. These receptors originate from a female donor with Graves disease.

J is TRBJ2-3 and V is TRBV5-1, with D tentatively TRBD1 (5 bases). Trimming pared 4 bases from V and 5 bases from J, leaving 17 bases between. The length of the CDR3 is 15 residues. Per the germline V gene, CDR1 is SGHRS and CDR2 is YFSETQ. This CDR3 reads CASSIGQGNGDTQYF. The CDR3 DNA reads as TGCGCCAGCAGCATAGGGCAGGGCAATGGAGATACGCAGTATTTT.

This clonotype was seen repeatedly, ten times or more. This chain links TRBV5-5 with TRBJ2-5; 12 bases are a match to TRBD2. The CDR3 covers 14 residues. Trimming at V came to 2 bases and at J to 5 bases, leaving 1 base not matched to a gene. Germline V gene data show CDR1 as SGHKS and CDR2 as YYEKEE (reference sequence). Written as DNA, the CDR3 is TGTGCCAGCAGCTTCCTAGCGGGGGGGGAGACCCAGTACTTC. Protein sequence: CASSFLAGGETQYF.

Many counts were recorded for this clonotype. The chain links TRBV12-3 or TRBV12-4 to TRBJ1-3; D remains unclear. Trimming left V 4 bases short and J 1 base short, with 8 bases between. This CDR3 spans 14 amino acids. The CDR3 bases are TGTGCCAGCAGTTATGCGACTTCTGGAAACACCATATATTTT. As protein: CASSYATSGNTIYF.

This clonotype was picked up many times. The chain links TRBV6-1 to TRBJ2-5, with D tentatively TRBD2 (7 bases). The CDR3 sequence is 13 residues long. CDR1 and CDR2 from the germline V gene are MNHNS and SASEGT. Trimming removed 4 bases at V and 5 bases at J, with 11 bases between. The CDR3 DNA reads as TGTGCCAGCAGTGTAAGGGGGGGCGAGACCCAGTACTTC. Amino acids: CASSVRGGETQYF.

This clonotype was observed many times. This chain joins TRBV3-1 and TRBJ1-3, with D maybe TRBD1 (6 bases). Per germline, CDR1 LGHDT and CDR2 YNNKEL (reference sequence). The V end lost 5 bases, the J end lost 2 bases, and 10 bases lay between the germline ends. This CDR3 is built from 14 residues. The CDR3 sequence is CASSVTGAGNTIYF. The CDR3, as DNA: TGTGCCAGCAGCGTGACAGGAGCTGGAAACACCATATATTTT. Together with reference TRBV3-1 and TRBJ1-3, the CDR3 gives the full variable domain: DTAVSQTPKYLVTQMGNDKSIKCEQNLGHDTMYWYKQDSKKFLKIMFSYNNKELIINETVPNRFSPKSPDKAHLNLHINSLELGDSAVYFCASSVTGAGNTIYFGEGSWLTVV.

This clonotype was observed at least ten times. The CDR3, as DNA: TGTGCCAGTAGACTTGGGACTAGCGGGGGGAATGAGCAGTTCTTC. It yields the protein CASRLGTSGGNEQFF. The genes are TRBV19 and TRBJ2-1, with 15 bases fitting TRBD2. V lost 6 bases to trimming and J lost 7 bases; unmatched junction nucleotides: 4. CDR3 length equals 15 residues. Germline values: CDR1 LNHDA, CDR2 SQIVND (reference sequence).

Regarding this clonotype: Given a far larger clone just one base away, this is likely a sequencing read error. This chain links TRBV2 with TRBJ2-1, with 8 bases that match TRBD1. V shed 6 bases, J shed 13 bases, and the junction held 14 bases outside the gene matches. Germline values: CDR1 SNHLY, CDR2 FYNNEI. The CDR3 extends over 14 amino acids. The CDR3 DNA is TGTGCCAGCAGAGACAGGGGAAACTCAAACATTCAGTTCTTC. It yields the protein CASRDRGNSNIQFF.

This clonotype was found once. CDR3 sequence: CSALTLEGPNTEAFF. The CDR3, as DNA: TGCAGTGCTTTAACACTTGAAGGTCCAAACACTGAAGCTTTCTTT. The J gene is TRBJ1-1, the V gene TRBV20-1; no firm D call. Germline values: CDR1 DFQATT, CDR2 SNEGSKA (reference sequence). This CDR3 contains 15 residues. V gave up 5 bases and J gave up 2 bases, with 18 bases separating them.